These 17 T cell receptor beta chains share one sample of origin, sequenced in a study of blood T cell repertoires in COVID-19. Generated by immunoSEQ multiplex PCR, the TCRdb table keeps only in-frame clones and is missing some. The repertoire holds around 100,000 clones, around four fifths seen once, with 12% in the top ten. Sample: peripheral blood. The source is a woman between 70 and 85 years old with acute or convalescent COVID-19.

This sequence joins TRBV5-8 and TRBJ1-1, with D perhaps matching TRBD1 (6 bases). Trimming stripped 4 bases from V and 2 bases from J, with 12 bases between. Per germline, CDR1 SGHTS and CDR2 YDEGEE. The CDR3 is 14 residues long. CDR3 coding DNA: TGTGCCAGCAGCAAAACAGGGATTAACACTGAAGCTTTCTTT. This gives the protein CASSKTGINTEAFF.

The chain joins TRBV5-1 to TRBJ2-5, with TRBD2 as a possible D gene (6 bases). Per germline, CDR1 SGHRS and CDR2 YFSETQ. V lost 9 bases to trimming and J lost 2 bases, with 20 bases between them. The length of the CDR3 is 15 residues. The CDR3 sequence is CATARAGQLQETQYF. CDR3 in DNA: TGCGCCACCGCCCGAGCGGGCCAACTACAAGAGACCCAGTACTTC.

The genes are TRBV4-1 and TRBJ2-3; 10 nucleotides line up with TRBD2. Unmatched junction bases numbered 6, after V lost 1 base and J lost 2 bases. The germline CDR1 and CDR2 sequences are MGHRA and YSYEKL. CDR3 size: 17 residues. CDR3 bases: TGCGCCAGCAGCCAAGGAGGTAGCGGGGGGCCCACAGATACGCAGTATTTT. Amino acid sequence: CASSQGGSGGPTDTQYF.

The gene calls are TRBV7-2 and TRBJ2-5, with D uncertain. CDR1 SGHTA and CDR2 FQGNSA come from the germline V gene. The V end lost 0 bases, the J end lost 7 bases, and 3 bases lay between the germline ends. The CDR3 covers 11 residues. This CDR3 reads CASSLARTQYF. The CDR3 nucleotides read TGTGCCAGCAGCTTAGCGAGGACCCAGTACTTC.

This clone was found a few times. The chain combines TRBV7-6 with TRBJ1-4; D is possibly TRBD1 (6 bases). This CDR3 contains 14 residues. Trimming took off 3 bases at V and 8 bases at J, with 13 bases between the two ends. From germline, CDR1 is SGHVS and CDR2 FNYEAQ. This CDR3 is CASSFGGAGEKLFF. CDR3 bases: TGTGCCAGCAGCTTTGGGGGGGCAGGAGAAAAACTGTTTTTT.

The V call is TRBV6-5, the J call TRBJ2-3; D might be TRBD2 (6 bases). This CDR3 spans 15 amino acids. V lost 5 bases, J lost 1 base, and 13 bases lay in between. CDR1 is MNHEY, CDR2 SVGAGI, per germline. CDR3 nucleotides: TGTGCCAGCAGTAGAACCTTAGCGGGCACAGATACGCAGTATTTT. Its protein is CASSRTLAGTDTQYF.

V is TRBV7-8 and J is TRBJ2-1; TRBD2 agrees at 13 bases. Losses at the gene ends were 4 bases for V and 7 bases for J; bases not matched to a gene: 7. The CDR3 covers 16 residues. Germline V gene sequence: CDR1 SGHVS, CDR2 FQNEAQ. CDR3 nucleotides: TGTGCCAGCAGCTCTTTACTAGCGGGGGGGAGAAATGAGCAGTTCTTC. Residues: CASSSLLAGGRNEQFF.

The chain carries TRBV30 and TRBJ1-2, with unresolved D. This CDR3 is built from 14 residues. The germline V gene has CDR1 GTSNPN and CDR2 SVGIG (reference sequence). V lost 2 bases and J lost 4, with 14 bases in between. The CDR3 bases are TGTGCCTGGAGTTTTCGACGGGAGCCCTATGGCTACACCTTC. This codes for CAWSFRREPYGYTF.

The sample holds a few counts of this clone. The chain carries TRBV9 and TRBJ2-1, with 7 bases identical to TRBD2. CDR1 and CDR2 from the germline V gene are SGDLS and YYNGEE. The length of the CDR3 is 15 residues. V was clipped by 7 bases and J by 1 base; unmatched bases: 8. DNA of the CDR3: TGTGCCAGCGACTTCGCCGGGGGGTCCTACAATGAGCAGTTCTTC. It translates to CASDFAGGSYNEQFF.

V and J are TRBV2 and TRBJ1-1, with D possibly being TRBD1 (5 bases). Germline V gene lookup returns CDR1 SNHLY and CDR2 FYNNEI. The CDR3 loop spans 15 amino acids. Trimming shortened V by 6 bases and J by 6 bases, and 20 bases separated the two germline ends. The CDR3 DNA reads TGTGCCAGCAGCCCGGCCAGGGAATATGGTGCTGAAGCTTTCTTT. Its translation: CASSPAREYGAEAFF. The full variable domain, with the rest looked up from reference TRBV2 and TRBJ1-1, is EPEVTQTPSHQVTQMGQEVILRCVPISNHLYFYWYRQILGQKVEFLVSFYNNEISEKSEIFDDQFSVERPDGSNFTLKIRSTKLEDSAMYFCASSPAREYGAEAFFGQGTRLTVV.

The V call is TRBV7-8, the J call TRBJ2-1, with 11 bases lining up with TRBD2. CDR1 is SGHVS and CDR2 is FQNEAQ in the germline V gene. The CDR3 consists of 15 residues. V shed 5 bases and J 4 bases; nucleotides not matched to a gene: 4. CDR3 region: CASSLSGGAYNEQFF. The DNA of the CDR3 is TGTGCCAGCAGCCTTAGCGGGGGGGCTTACAATGAGCAGTTCTTC.

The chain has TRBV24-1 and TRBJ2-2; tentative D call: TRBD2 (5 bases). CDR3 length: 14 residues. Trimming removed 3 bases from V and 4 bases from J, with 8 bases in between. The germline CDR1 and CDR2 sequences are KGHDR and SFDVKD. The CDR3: CATSDEGITGELFF. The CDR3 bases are TGTGCCACCAGTGATGAGGGAATCACCGGGGAGCTGTTTTTT.

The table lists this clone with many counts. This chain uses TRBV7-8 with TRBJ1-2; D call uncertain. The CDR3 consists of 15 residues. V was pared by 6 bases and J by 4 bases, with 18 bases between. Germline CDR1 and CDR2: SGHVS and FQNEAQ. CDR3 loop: CASSPLYEGFYGYTF. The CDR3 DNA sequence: TGTGCCAGCAGTCCCCTTTACGAGGGATTCTATGGCTACACCTTC.

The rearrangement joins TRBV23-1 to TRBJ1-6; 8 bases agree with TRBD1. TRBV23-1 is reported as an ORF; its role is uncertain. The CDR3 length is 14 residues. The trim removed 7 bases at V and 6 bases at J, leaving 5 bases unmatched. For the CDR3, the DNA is TGCGCCAGCATTTCAGGGGGCGTTAATTCACCCCTCCACTTT. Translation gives CASISGGVNSPLHF.

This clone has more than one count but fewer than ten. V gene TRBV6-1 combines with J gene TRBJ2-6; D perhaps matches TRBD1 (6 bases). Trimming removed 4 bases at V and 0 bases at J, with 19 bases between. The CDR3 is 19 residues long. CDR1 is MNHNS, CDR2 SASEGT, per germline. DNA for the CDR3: TGTGCCAGCAGTGGAGACAGGCTAACCCTCGGCTCTGGGGCCAACGTCCTGACTTTC. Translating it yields CASSGDRLTLGSGANVLTF.

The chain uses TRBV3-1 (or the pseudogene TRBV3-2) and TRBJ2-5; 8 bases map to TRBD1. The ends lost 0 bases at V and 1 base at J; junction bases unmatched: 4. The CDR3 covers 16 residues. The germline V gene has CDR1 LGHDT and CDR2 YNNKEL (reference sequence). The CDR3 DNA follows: TGTGCCAGCAGCCAAGAAGGGGGGACAGGCCAAGAGACCCAGTACTTC. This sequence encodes CASSQEGGTGQETQYF.

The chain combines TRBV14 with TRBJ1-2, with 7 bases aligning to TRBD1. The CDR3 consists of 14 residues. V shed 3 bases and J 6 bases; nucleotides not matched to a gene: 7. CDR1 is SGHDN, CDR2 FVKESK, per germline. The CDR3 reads CASSHGTDTNGYTF. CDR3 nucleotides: TGTGCCAGCAGCCACGGGACAGACACAAATGGCTACACCTTC.